This T cell receptor beta chain originates from a study of cytomegalovirus exposure and HLA in healthy donors (TCRdb year 2017). The study in broad terms: In an earlier analysis of 587 of the donors, about 270 Gb of sequence data and about 110 million unique TCR beta sequences from about 190 million T cells were reported. An early release covering roughly 580 HLA-typed donors comprised approximately 290 gigabases of sequencing data and around 80 million unique TCR sequences. Of the roughly 410 genotyped donors, 75% to 85% were placed in the genetic ancestry cluster associated with self-reported Caucasian donors. The aim of the study was to test whether cataloging public T cell receptors could identify signatures of past pathogen exposure. The study profiled the T cell repertoires of under 850 subjects by immunosequencing and related them to cytomegalovirus serostatus. Besides the first cohort of around 700 subjects, a separate validation cohort made up of roughly 120 different subjects was used. High-throughput TCR immunosequencing, statistical association of individual TCRs with disease status, and machine learning were combined to predict cytomegalovirus infection status. A later analysis re-examined previously published TCR beta repertoires from more than 600 donors and added high-resolution HLA genotyping to investigate patterns of TCR occurrence. Rather than drawing on any new phenotypic data, the later analysis identified candidate immune exposures from TCR beta sequences and the way those sequences occurred across donors. In an earlier analysis of over 550 of the donors, high-throughput TCR beta sequencing was used to judge whether each TCR beta V gene segment behaved as functional or pseudogenic. Donor age, sex, ethnicity and CMV serostatus were compiled together with the repertoire data. In a later genetic analysis, genome-wide SNP genotypes for 398 of the 666 donors were used, and that subset was treated as a discovery cohort. All discovery cohort repertoires had been generated using a single sequencing platform. HLA typing included class I and class II loci at four-digit resolution. Typing coverage varied by locus: about 629-640 donors for A, B, C, DRB1 and DQB1; around 560 for DQA1; some 610 for DPA1; 450 to 480 for DPB1. Roughly 5 DR-DQ haplotypes were handled as single units for association and clustering because linkage in the cohort was strong. Among over 350 genotyped donors of the cohort, an average of around 240,000 unique TCR beta nucleotide sequences were sequenced per donor, about a sixth of them non-productive.

The library was prepared using the immunoSEQ multiplex PCR assay. The multiplex PCR relied on a mix of 60 forward primers for TCR Vbeta segments and 13 reverse primers for TCR Jbeta segments. A multiplex PCR assay on genomic DNA amplified the CDR3 region of rearranged TCR beta genes. On the Illumina HiSeq System, the amplified TCR beta libraries were sequenced as 87-base-pair reads. The paper's data handling went like this. A later analysis tallied about 77 million unique TCR beta chains across the 600 to 700 repertoires, and some 10 million of those chains were shared by two or more donors. Raw reads were error-corrected and collapsed into unique sequences with a nearest-neighbor algorithm that merged closely related sequences to remove PCR and sequencing errors. To assign V, D and J gene segments, CDR3 sequences were aligned to IMGT reference sequences. For a sequence to be retained, a match of at least six nucleotides was required to both a V gene segment and a J gene segment. Rearrangements were classified as productive when the CDR3 lacked stop codons and remained in frame with V and J, and all other rearrangements were classified as non-productive. CDR3 was defined by IMGT convention, running from the second conserved V-encoded cysteine to the conserved J-encoded phenylalanine. The earlier analysis of 450 to 750 of the donors excluded any sequence lacking an unambiguous match to a single V gene segment. In an earlier analysis of about 590 of the donors, a V segment was called functional when productive rearrangements were above 56.7%, and segregating when the standard deviation between donors exceeded 5%. To diagnose cytomegalovirus status from the catalog of TCR beta chain sequences, a statistical classification framework was built. In a later analysis, TCR nucleotide sequences were compared against IMGT/GENE-DB human TR gene sequences so that V and J genes could be assigned. Using the TCRdist pipeline, a later analysis assigned CDR3 sequences along with most-parsimonious VDJ recombination scenarios. In a later analysis, each TCR beta chain was defined by its CDR3 amino acid sequence together with its V-gene family, and reads lacking a unique V-gene family were excluded. To address suspected cross-contamination and a sequencing artifact, a later analysis removed some 620 highly shared, low-generation-probability nucleotide sequences. In a later analysis, a clonal expansion index for each public chain was calculated from normalized within-repertoire ranks of inferred template counts. In a later analysis, generation probabilities were computed using a VDJ recombination model fitted to out-of-frame rearrangements, and the results were checked against IGoR. In a later analysis, hypergeometric tests were used to score TCR-TCR, TCR-HLA and TCR-CMV co-occurrence, with a repertoire-size bias correction applied to TCR pairs. A later analysis estimated false discovery rates by permuting HLA or CMV assignments 20 times. A later analysis grouped co-occurring TCRs with DBSCAN, adding TCRdist sequence similarity when clustering within HLA-allele-positive subsets. Repertoires with fewer than 30,000 or more than 120,000 public chains were left out of co-occurrence clustering, as were four to six repertoires with anomalous nucleotide sharing. The table was pulled from immuneACCESS by TCRdb, which kept in-frame rearrangements only. Such tables lose some clones; where checked, under half of the loss comes from unresolved V genes, and the rest has no known cause. V, J and clone size are taken as reported in that table, and D and trimming were inferred from the DNA itself. Recorded for this sample are tens of thousands of clones; 81% of them occurred a single time. Of the sample, 1.9% falls within the top ten clones.

This clone was counted only a few times. Its recognized antigen is unknown. It has no much larger one-base neighbor in the sample; base qualities were not kept. CDR1 and CDR2, looked up from the germline V gene, are SGHAT and FQNNGV. Cut back by 5 bases and 8 bases, the V and J ends lie 10 bases apart. Including cysteine and phenylalanine, the CDR3 has 12 amino acids. Just CDR3 DNA is preserved here, 36 bases in frame from base 1. The full study reports these points: In a later analysis, 15,000 to 20,000 TCR beta sequences were associated with specific HLA alleles at a false discovery rate of 0.05. Correlated functional status among segregating V segments might be attributable to linkage disequilibrium, but an unknown experimental factor could not be ruled out. A further reported finding was that TCR beta sequences accurately predicted the HLA-A and HLA-B alleles for most subjects in the first cohort. Strong co-occurrence of HLA alleles, especially DR and DQ, made assigning TCR associations to individual alleles difficult. In a later analysis, TCR association rates were found to vary across HLA loci, with the most associated TCRs seen for DRB1 alleles and the fewest for HLA-C alleles. The study gave a list of about 170 TCR beta chains associated with cytomegalovirus. The authors suggested that the approach could potentially be generalized to other disease states and immunological phenotypes. A cluster of highly shared sequence variants was judged likely to represent a technical artifact of the sequencing pipeline. Presence/absence analyses assumed roughly uniform sequencing depth across donors, an assumption that may not hold. Most CMV-associated TCR beta chains appeared to be HLA-restricted in a later analysis, and the HLA associations seemed to be driven largely by CMV exposure. Some IMGT-functional V segments, including TRBV6-2 and TRBV6-3, could not be told apart with the 87-base-pair reads, so those segments were excluded. In vitro tests confirmed that three of the cytomegalovirus-associated TCR beta chains recognize cytomegalovirus antigens. Several of the top co-occurrence clusters appeared to be linked to parvovirus B19, influenza, CMV and Epstein-Barr virus, according to a later analysis. In an earlier analysis of roughly 560 of the donors, most TCR beta V segments were observed in productive rearrangements about 90% or about 30% of the time, broadly matching IMGT annotations. The classifier was reported to diagnose cytomegalovirus status with high specificity and sensitivity in both the original cohort and the validation cohort. Across donors, most TCR sequences were observed very rarely, whereas some public TCRs were present in many individuals. In a later genetic analysis, a missense DCLRE1C variant was associated with V-gene and J-gene trimming of TCR beta chains, and the association was replicated in an independent cohort. The only immune exposure information available for the cohort was CMV serostatus. Only TCR beta chains were sequenced in this cohort, and the absence of alpha or paired-chain data limited detectable features. Because counts were too low, roughly 17 rarely observed V segments, including chromosome 9 orphons, were left out of the earlier analysis of approximately 580 of the donors. Compared with equally common non-associated chains, HLA-associated TCR beta chains in a later analysis were more clonally expanded and had lower generation probabilities. In a later genetic analysis, fewer N-insertions in productive TCRs were reported among donors in an Asian-associated ancestry cluster than the roughly 700-donor mean. HLA typing was unavailable for some donors at each locus, so association tests used only the typed subset.

In total, over 600 healthy bone marrow donors made up the cohort. At the time of sampling, all cohort members were nominally healthy, though unrecorded immune exposures were likely present. The donor tested CMV seronegative and was one of the 352 seronegative cohort members. Each donor provided a peripheral blood sample, and peripheral blood mononuclear cells were used for TCR beta sequencing. Genomic DNA extraction from the blood cell samples was performed with the Qiagen DNeasy Blood Extraction Kit. The source material was PBMCs. The chain uses TRBV11-2 and TRBJ2-1, with the D gene too uncertain to name. The clonotype comes from a woman in her twenties or thirties in good health and CMV-seronegative. The CDR3 protein is CASSPLGDEQFF. The sequenced DNA is TGTGCCAGCAGCCCGCTGGGCGATGAGCAGTTCTTC. Joined to the reference TRBV11-2 and TRBJ2-1 proteins, this CDR3 gives the full variable domain: EAGVAQSPRYKIIEKRQSVAFWCNPISGHATLYWYQQILGQGPKLLIQFQNNGVVDDSQLPKDRFSAERLKGVDSTLKIQPAKLEDSAVYLCASSPLGDEQFFGPGTRLTVL.